A selection of T cell receptor beta chains follows, all from one sample in a study of shared clonotypes between healthy human individuals. Data came from immunoSEQ multiplex PCR; TCRdb stores just in-frame clones and leaves some out. The sample consists of some 240,000 clones, about 69% of them appearing once. The specimen sequenced was memory CD4+ T cells sorted from blood. Receptors were obtained from a man aged 30 to 45 in good health. Each CDR3 is given with its conserved first and last residue. The order of the fields is CDR3 protein, J gene, CDR3 length, V gene, clone size. Where a row states a size, it is once, few, many or the class of an expanded clone; other rows omit it.

CASSQESLTYNEQFF TRBJ2-1 15 TRBV4-3 few
CASSSGQNYNQPQHF TRBJ1-5 15 TRBV19 .
CASSVGGTGGSGYTF TRBJ1-2 15 TRBV9 many
CASSLLAYPYGQLALQTIEQYF TRBJ2-7 22 TRBV28 few
CASSITGTGELFF TRBJ2-2 13 TRBV7-9 once
CASSIKRYQPQHF TRBJ1-5 13 TRBV7-2 few
CASTAGERGAFF TRBJ1-1 12 TRBV28 few
CASSLWDSPQGAQYF TRBJ2-5 15 TRBV5-1 .
CASSERESNEQFF TRBJ2-1 13 TRBV10-2 .
CASRSGENTGELFF TRBJ2-2 14 TRBV11-2 .
CASSERGHGYTF TRBJ1-2 12 TRBV6-1 .
CASSSRLARSTDTQYF TRBJ2-3 16 TRBV11-1 .
CALDGTSGQQETQYF TRBJ2-5 15 TRBV30 few
CASSPSRALRTPKETQYF TRBJ2-5 18 TRBV28 .
CASSLGGRTDTQYF TRBJ2-3 14 TRBV5-1 .
CASSGYVGTGRIWAFF TRBJ1-1 16 TRBV28 few
CASSPQGLAGAVPETQYF TRBJ2-5 18 TRBV7-3 .
CASSLERGPSGNIQYF TRBJ2-4 16 TRBV7-8 .
CAISDGRGDTQYF TRBJ2-3 13 TRBV10-3 once
CASSLGGNTEAFF TRBJ1-1 13 TRBV5-1 .
CASSFDGSSGNTIYF TRBJ1-3 15 TRBV13 .
CASRGGGDTGELFF TRBJ2-2 14 TRBV6-4 .
CASSPDRVRNTIYF TRBJ1-3 14 TRBV6-5 .
CASGLVVDRGFHNEQFF TRBJ2-1 17 TRBV12-5 .
CASSRDAGLREQYF TRBJ2-7 14 TRBV5-1 .
CSGTSGRTKETQYF TRBJ2-5 14 TRBV29-1 .
CASSAPGQTNNEQFF TRBJ2-1 15 TRBV25-1 .
CASTGTGTGNEQYF TRBJ2-7 14 TRBV2 .